One T cell receptor beta chain is described in this entry. There are 15 residues in the CDR3. Per germline, CDR1 ENHRY and CDR2 SYGVKD. Trimming stripped 2 bases from V and 7 bases from J, with 17 bases between. The PCR made use of 60 Vbeta and 13 Jbeta primers. TCRdb keeps only in-frame clones here, not all; method: immunoSEQ multiplex PCR. The sample comprises some 190,000 clones, 70% to 85% of which are singletons, and 3.4% rests with the top ten. These data are taken from a study of cytomegalovirus exposure and HLA in healthy donors. The chain carries TRBV10-3 and TRBJ1-1, with D tentatively TRBD1 (6 bases). The sequencing input was PBMCs. This TCR was sampled from a middle-aged man in good health and CMV-seropositive. CDR3 coding DNA: TGTGCCATCAGTGAGAGGGGGTCGGAATCAAGTGAAGCTTTCTTT. The encoded protein is CAISERGSESSEAFF.